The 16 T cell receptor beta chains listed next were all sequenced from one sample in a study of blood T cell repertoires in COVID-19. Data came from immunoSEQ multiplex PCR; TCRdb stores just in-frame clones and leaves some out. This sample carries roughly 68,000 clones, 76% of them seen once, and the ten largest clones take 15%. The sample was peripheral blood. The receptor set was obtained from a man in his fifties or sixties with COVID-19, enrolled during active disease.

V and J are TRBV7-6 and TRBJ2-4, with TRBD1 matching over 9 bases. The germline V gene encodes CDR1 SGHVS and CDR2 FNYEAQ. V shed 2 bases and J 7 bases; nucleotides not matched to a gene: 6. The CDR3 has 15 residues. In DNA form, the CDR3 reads TGTGCCAGCAGCTTATCCGATGGACAGGGGAACATTCAGTACTTC. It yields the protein CASSLSDGQGNIQYF.

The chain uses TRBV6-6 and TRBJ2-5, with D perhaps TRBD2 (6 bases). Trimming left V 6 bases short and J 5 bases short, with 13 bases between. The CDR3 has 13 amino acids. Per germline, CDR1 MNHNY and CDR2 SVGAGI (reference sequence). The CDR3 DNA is TGTGCCAGCAGACAAGGTGGGGGGGAGACCCAGTACTTC. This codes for CASRQGGGETQYF.

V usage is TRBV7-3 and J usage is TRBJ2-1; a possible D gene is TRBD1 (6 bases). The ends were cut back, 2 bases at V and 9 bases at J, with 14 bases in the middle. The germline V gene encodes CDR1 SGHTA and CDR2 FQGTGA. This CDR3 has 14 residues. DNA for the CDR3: TGTGCCAGCAGCTTATTGGGACAACGGGGTGAGCAGTTCTTC. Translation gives CASSLLGQRGEQFF. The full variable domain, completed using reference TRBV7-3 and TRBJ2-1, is GAGVSQTPSNKVTEKGKYVELRCDPISGHTALYWYRQSLGQGPEFLIYFQGTGAADDSGLPNDRFFAVRPEGSVSTLKIQRTERGDSAVYLCASSLLGQRGEQFFGPGTRLTVL.

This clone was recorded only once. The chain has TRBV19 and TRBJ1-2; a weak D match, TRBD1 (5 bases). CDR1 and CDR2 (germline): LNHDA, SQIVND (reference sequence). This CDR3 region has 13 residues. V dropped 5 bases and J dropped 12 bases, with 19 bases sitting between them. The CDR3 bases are TGTGCCAGTAGTGCCGGGACTCACCCTTGGGACACCTTC. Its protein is CASSAGTHPWDTF.

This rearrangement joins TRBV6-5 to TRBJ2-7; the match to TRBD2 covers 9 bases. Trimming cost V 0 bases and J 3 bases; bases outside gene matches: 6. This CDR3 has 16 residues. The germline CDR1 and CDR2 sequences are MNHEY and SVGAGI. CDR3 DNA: TGTGCCAGCAGTTACTCGGAACTAGCGGGTATCTACGAGCAGTACTTC. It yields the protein CASSYSELAGIYEQYF.

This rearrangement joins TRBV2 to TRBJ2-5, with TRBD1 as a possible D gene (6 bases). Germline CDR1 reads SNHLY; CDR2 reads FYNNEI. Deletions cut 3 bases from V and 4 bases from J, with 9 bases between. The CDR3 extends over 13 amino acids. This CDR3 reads CASSEKGVETQYF. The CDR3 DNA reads TGTGCCAGCAGTGAGAAGGGGGTAGAGACCCAGTACTTC. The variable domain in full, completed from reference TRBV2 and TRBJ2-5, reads EPEVTQTPSHQVTQMGQEVILRCVPISNHLYFYWYRQILGQKVEFLVSFYNNEISEKSEIFDDQFSVERPDGSNFTLKIRSTKLEDSAMYFCASSEKGVETQYFGPGTRLLVL.

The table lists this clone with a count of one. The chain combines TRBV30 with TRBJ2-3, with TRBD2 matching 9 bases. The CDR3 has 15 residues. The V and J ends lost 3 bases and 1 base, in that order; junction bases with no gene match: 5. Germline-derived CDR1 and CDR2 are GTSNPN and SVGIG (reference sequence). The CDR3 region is CAWRLRTSGTDTQYF. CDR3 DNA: TGTGCCTGGAGATTGAGGACTAGCGGCACAGATACGCAGTATTTT.

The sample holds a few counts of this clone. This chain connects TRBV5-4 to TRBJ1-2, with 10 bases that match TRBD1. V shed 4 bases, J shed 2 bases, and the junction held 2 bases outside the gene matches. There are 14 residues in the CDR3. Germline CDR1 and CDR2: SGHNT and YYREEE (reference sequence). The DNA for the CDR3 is TGTGCCAGCAGCCTGACAGGGGGCAACTATGGCTACACCTTC. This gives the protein CASSLTGGNYGYTF.

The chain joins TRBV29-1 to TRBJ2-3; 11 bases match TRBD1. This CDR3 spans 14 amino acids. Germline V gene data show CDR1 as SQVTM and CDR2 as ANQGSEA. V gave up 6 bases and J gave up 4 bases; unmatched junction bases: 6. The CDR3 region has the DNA TGCAGCGTGGGGACAGGGGGAGATTCAGATACGCAGTATTTT. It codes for CSVGTGGDSDTQYF.

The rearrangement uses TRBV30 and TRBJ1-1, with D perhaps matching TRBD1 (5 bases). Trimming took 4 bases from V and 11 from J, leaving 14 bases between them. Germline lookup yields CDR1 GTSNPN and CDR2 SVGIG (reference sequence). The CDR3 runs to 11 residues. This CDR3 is CAWKTGTGAFF. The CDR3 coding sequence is TGTGCCTGGAAAACCGGGACTGGGGCTTTCTTT.

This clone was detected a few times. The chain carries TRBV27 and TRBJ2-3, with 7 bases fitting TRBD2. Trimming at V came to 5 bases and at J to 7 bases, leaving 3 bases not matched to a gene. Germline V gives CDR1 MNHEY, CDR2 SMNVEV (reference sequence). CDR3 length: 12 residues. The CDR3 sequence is CASSNGRNTQYF. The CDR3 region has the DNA TGTGCCAGCAGTAACGGGAGGAATACGCAGTATTTT.

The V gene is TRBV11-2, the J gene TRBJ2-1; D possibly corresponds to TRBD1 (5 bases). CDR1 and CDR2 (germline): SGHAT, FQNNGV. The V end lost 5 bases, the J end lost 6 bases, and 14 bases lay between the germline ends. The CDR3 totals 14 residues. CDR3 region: CASSPNTGSNEQFF. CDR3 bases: TGTGCCAGCAGCCCGAACACAGGATCCAATGAGCAGTTCTTC.

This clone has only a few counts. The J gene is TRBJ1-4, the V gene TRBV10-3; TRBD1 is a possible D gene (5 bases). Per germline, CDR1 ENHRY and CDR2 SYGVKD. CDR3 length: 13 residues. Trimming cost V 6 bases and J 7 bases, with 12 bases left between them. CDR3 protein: CAISRVLSEKLFF. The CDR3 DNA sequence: TGTGCCATCAGCAGGGTTTTGAGTGAAAAACTGTTTTTT.

CDR3 sequence (DNA): TGTGCCAGCAACAAACAGGGGGCTGGAAACACCATATATTTT. This translates into CASNKQGAGNTIYF. V and J are TRBV6-5 and TRBJ1-3; 8 bases are shared with TRBD1. J was trimmed by 2 bases and V by 7 bases; bases with no gene match: 4. Germline V gene data show CDR1 as MNHEY and CDR2 as SVGAGI. The CDR3 is 14 residues long.

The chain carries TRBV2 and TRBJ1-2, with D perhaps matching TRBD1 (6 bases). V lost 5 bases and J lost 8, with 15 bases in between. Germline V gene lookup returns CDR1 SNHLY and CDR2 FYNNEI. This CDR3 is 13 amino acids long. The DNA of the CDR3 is TGTGCCAGCAGTCTTCAGGGTCAGGGGGGCTACACCTTC. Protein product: CASSLQGQGGYTF.

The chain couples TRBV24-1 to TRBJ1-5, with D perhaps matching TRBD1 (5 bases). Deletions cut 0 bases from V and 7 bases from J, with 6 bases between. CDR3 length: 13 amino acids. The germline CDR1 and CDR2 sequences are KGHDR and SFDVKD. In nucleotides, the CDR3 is TGTGCCACCAGTGATTTGCCAGGGCAGCCCCAGCATTTT. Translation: CATSDLPGQPQHF.